This entry lists 18 T cell receptor beta chains sequenced from one sample in a study of T cell changes during pregnancy in multiple sclerosis. The table came from immunoSEQ multiplex PCR; TCRdb's copy has only in-frame clones and leaves some out. The sample holds about 43,000 clones, approximately 91% seen once. The sequenced sample consisted of PBMCs (not recorded whether the cells were cultured). Receptors were obtained from a female donor with multiple sclerosis, enrolled in a pregnancy study.

The chain couples TRBV7-2 to TRBJ2-3; TRBD2 matches at 9 bases. V lost 5 bases to trimming and J lost 3 bases; unmatched junction nucleotides: 6. The CDR3 loop spans 15 amino acids. Germline V gives CDR1 SGHTA, CDR2 FQGNSA. In DNA form, the CDR3 reads TGTGCCAGCAGCCCAGTAGCGGGAGAGACAGATACGCAGTATTTT. Amino acid sequence: CASSPVAGETDTQYF.

The genes are TRBV6-5 and TRBJ2-7; tentatively, D is TRBD1 or TRBD2 (5 bases each). Germline values: CDR1 MNHEY, CDR2 SVGAGI. Trimming pared 0 bases from V and 7 bases from J, leaving 16 bases between. The CDR3 has 15 residues. The CDR3 DNA is TGTGCCAGCAGTTACTCTGGTGGGGGAAAAGGAGAGCAGTACTTC. This encodes CASSYSGGGKGEQYF.

This chain uses TRBV18 with TRBJ2-1; the D gene could be TRBD1 or TRBD2 (5 bases each). Per germline, CDR1 KGHSH and CDR2 LQKENI. V was clipped by 2 bases and J by 6 bases, with 5 bases between them. The CDR3 is 12 residues long. The CDR3 DNA reads TGTGCCAGCTCACCAGGGGGCAATGAGCAGTTCTTC. Translated: CASSPGGNEQFF.

The DNA of the CDR3 is TGTGCCAGTAGTGCCTTAGCGGGAGGGCCCGGGGAGCTGTTTTTT. Its translation is CASSALAGGPGELFF. This sequence joins TRBV19 and TRBJ2-2, with 11 bases aligning to TRBD2. In germline, CDR1 is LNHDA, CDR2 SQIVND (reference sequence). This CDR3 is built from 15 residues. With V trimmed by 5 bases and J by 6 bases, 5 bases remained unmatched.

The CDR3 DNA sequence: TGTGCCACTACGACTAGCGGGAGGCACTCCTACGAGCAGTACTTC. Amino acids: CATTTSGRHSYEQYF. The V and J genes are TRBV10-3 and TRBJ2-7; 13 bases line up with TRBD2. The CDR3 loop spans 15 amino acids. The J segment lost 0 bases and the V segment lost 10 bases, leaving 6 bases of the junction unmatched. Germline values: CDR1 ENHRY, CDR2 SYGVKD.

The chain employs TRBV4-1 and TRBJ2-7; 7 nucleotides line up with TRBD1. J was trimmed by 3 bases and V by 1 base; bases with no gene match: 9. The CDR3 spans 16 residues. Germline CDR1 reads MGHRA; CDR2 reads YSYEKL. CDR3 sequence reads: CASSQAETGRIYEQYF. The CDR3 DNA reads TGCGCCAGCAGCCAAGCGGAGACAGGGCGAATCTACGAGCAGTACTTC.

The chain recombines TRBV7-2 with TRBJ2-7; TRBD2 agrees at 12 bases. The CDR3 extends over 15 amino acids. Per germline, CDR1 SGHTA and CDR2 FQGNSA. V was clipped by 7 bases and J by 4 bases; unmatched bases: 8. The CDR3 here is CASTPPGTSGYEQYF. For the CDR3, the DNA is TGTGCCAGCACCCCCCCGGGGACTAGCGGGTACGAGCAGTACTTC.

The rearrangement joins TRBV10-3 to TRBJ2-3, with D unresolved. CDR1 and CDR2 (germline): ENHRY, SYGVKD. The CDR3 extends over 13 amino acids. Trimming removed 10 bases from V and 4 bases from J, with 15 bases in between. CDR3 sequence reads: CATLGSAPDTQYF. The CDR3 DNA is TGTGCCACTCTGGGATCGGCCCCAGATACGCAGTATTTT.

The V and J genes are TRBV6-4 and TRBJ2-3, with D uncertain. Germline CDR1 and CDR2: MRHNA and SNTAGT. The V end lost 3 bases, the J end lost 3 bases, and 13 bases lay between the germline ends. CDR3 size: 15 residues. The CDR3 nucleotides read TGTGCCAGCAGTGAAACGGCTCAAAGGACAGATACGCAGTATTTT. Protein sequence: CASSETAQRTDTQYF.

The chain employs TRBV7-9 and TRBJ2-7; 9 bases align to TRBD2. V lost 2 bases, J lost 5 bases, and 7 bases stayed unmatched. Germline CDR1 reads SEHNR; CDR2 reads FQNEAQ (reference sequence). This CDR3 region has 15 residues. The CDR3 sequence is CASSLISGGRDEQYF. The CDR3 DNA follows: TGTGCCAGCAGCTTAATTAGCGGGGGTCGGGACGAGCAGTACTTC.

The chain joins TRBV4-2 to TRBJ2-5, with TRBD2 identical over 15 bases. Germline-derived CDR1 and CDR2 are LGHNA and YNFKEQ. The CDR3 loop spans 16 amino acids. J lost 1 base, V lost 6 bases, and 3 bases had no gene match. Here the CDR3 DNA reads TGTGCCAGCAGGCCGGGACTAGCGGGAGGCCAAGAGACCCAGTACTTC. Protein product: CASRPGLAGGQETQYF.

The chain joins TRBV11-3 to TRBJ2-3, with 7 bases matching TRBD1. The CDR3 has 14 residues. The ends lost 3 bases at V and 4 bases at J; junction bases unmatched: 4. CDR1 is SGHNT, CDR2 YENEEA, per germline. The CDR3 DNA follows: TGTGCCAGCAGCTTTGATACAGGGGCAGATACGCAGTATTTT. Residues: CASSFDTGADTQYF. Supplemented by reference TRBV11-3 and TRBJ2-3, the full variable domain reads EAGVVQSPRYKIIEKKQPVAFWCNPISGHNTLYWYLQNLGQGPELLIRYENEEAVDDSQLPKDRFSAERLKGVDSTLKIQPAELGDSAVYLCASSFDTGADTQYFGPGTRLTVL.

The chain's CDR3 is CASSTGRLATQYF. Written as DNA, the CDR3 is TGTGCCAGCAGCACGGGTCGGCTCGCTACGCAGTATTTT. V is TRBV6-5 and J is TRBJ2-3, with D hard to call. CDR1 is MNHEY and CDR2 is SVGAGI in the germline V gene. The CDR3 contains 13 residues. The germline V and J ends were trimmed by 6 bases and 8 bases, with 15 bases remaining between them.

V gene TRBV9 combines with J gene TRBJ1-2; D is unresolved. Germline CDR1 is SGDLS and CDR2 is YYNGEE. This CDR3 is 13 amino acids long. Between the trimmed V and J ends, which lost 1 base and 0 bases, there was a span of 4 bases. CDR3 sequence reads: CASSVSPNYGYTF. Written as DNA, the CDR3 is TGTGCCAGCAGCGTAAGCCCTAACTATGGCTACACCTTC.

The CDR3 spells CASGLGTTREETQYF. CDR3 in DNA: TGTGCTAGTGGTTTGGGCACGACTCGAGAAGAGACCCAGTACTTC. The gene calls are TRBV12-5 and TRBJ2-5; D is unclear. V was cut by 1 base and J by 3 bases, with 12 bases left in between. The CDR3 totals 15 residues. Germline V CDR1 and CDR2: LGHNT, FRNRAP.

The genes are TRBV9 and TRBJ2-7; the match to TRBD2 covers 8 bases. The CDR3 extends over 15 amino acids. Germline-derived CDR1 and CDR2 are SGDLS and YYNGEE. The ends lost 3 bases at V and 4 bases at J; junction bases unmatched: 9. CDR3 DNA: TGTGCCAGCAGCGGACCTAGCGGGCGAATTTACGAGCAGTACTTC. It is translated as CASSGPSGRIYEQYF.

The CDR3 DNA reads TGTGCCAGTAGTTCCCGGGACGCCGTCTCCTACGAGCAGTACTTC. Its translation: CASSSRDAVSYEQYF. This rearrangement joins TRBV19 to TRBJ2-7; D may be TRBD1 or TRBD2 (5 bases each). Germline V gene lookup returns CDR1 LNHDA and CDR2 SQIVND (reference sequence). CDR3 length: 15 amino acids. V shed 5 bases and J shed 0 bases, with 14 bases lying between them.

The chain couples TRBV27 to TRBJ1-5; D not resolved. This CDR3 contains 13 residues. Germline V lookup: CDR1 MNHEY, CDR2 SMNVEV (reference sequence). Trimming took 4 bases from V and 6 from J, leaving 10 bases between them. CDR3 bases: TGTGCCAGCAGTTCCATCGGTGTTCAGCCCCAGCATTTT. It specifies CASSSIGVQPQHF.